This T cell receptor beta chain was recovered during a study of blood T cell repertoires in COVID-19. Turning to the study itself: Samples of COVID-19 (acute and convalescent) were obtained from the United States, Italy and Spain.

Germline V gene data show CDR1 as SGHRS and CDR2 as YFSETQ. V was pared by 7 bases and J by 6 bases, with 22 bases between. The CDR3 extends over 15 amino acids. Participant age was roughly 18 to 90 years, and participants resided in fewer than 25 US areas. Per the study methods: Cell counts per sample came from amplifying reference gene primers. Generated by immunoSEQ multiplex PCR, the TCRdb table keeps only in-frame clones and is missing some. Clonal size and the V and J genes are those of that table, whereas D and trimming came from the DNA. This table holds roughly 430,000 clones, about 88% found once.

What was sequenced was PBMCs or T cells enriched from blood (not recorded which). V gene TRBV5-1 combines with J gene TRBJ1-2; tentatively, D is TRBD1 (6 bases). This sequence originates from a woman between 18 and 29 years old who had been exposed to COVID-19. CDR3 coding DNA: TGCGCCAGCGGCGACCCCGGGGAGGGGGGAAATGGCTACACCTTC. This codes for CASGDPGEGGNGYTF.